Reported below is one T cell receptor beta chain. What it binds is unknown. Here immunoSEQ multiplex PCR was the method, and the copy in TCRdb shows in-frame clones only, minus some. Among fewer than 300,000 clones listed, more than 75% were seen once. Donors came from a validation cohort of about 110 subjects, distinct from the first 666-subject cohort. The source of the sample is a study of cytomegalovirus exposure and HLA in healthy donors. At the level of the study: It was reported in a later analysis that the same platform had been used for the 120 validation repertoires as for the 666 first-cohort repertoires.

Study results and limitations: Per published reports, the classifier diagnosed cytomegalovirus status with high specificity and sensitivity. Within the 100 to 150 validation repertoires, first-cohort TCR clusters tended to co-occur, according to a later analysis.

Germline values: CDR1 SGDLS, CDR2 YYNGEE. V lost 0 bases to trimming and J lost 0 bases, with 11 bases between them. CDR3 length: 16 amino acids. This TCR derives from a woman under 30 in good health and CMV-seronegative. The V and J genes are TRBV9 and TRBJ2-3; D may be TRBD2 (5 bases). The sample comprised PBMCs. Written as DNA, the CDR3 is TGTGCCAGCAGCGTAGGGGTAGCGCCTAGCACAGATACGCAGTATTTT. Protein: CASSVGVAPSTDTQYF.